This record concerns one T cell receptor (beta chain) sequence. Its specific antigen is unknown. The germline V gene specifies KGHSH as CDR1 and LQKENI as CDR2. The CDR3 spans 15 residues, from the cysteine through the phenylalanine. Only the CDR3 region is kept as DNA, spanning 45 bases read in frame from base 1. A distance of 14 bases separates the germline ends of V and J, which lose 0 bases and 5 bases respectively. The data were obtained in a study of cytomegalovirus exposure and HLA in healthy donors (dated by TCRdb to 2015 to 2018). In the study overall: In an earlier analysis of some 610 of the donors, about 270 Gb of sequence data and just under 120 million unique TCR beta sequences from about 190 million T cells were reported. Of the 300 to 400 genotyped donors, approximately 83% fell in the genetic ancestry cluster associated with self-reported Caucasian donors. Besides the first cohort of roughly 640 subjects, a separate validation cohort made up of over 100 different subjects was used. The aim of the study was to test whether cataloging public T cell receptors could identify signatures of past pathogen exposure. Donor age, sex, ethnicity and CMV serostatus were compiled alongside the repertoire data. In a later genetic analysis, genome-wide SNP genotypes for about 65% of the roughly 670 donors were used, and that subset was treated as a discovery cohort. Because of strong linkage in the cohort, roughly five DR-DQ haplotypes were treated as single units for association and clustering. Among about 390 genotyped donors of the cohort, an average of 235,054 unique TCR beta nucleotide sequences were sequenced per donor, roughly 18% of them non-productive. In a later analysis, previously published TCR beta repertoires from 550 to 700 donors were re-analyzed and high-resolution HLA genotyping was added so that TCR occurrence patterns could be studied. An earlier analysis of 587 of the donors used high-throughput TCR beta sequencing to judge whether each TCR beta V gene segment behaved as functional or pseudogenic. The study profiled the T cell repertoires of hundreds of subjects by immunosequencing and related them to cytomegalovirus serostatus. All discovery cohort repertoires had been generated on a single sequencing platform. Both class I and class II loci were covered by HLA typing, at four-digit resolution. About 280 gigabases of sequencing data and tens of millions of unique TCR sequences were included in an early release covering under 650 HLA-typed donors. Typing coverage varied by locus: about 620-630 donors for A, B, C, DRB1 and DQB1; more than 500 for DQA1; more than 600 for DPA1; 450 to 480 for DPB1. Rather than drawing on any new phenotypic data, the later analysis identified candidate immune exposures from TCR beta sequences and the way those sequences occurred across donors. The study combined high-throughput TCR immunosequencing, statistical association of individual TCRs with disease status, and machine learning to predict cytomegalovirus infection status.

The cohort was made up of under 800 healthy bone marrow donors. All cohort members were sampled while nominally healthy, although unrecorded immune exposures were likely present. The donor tested CMV seronegative, placing the donor among the roughly 340 seronegative members of the cohort. A peripheral blood sample was provided by each donor, and peripheral blood mononuclear cells were used for TCR beta sequencing. The Qiagen DNeasy Blood Extraction Kit was used to extract genomic DNA from the blood cell samples. Library prep was done by the immunoSEQ multiplex PCR assay. A mixture of 60 forward primers for TCR Vbeta segments and 13 reverse primers for TCR Jbeta segments was used in the multiplex PCR. A multiplex PCR assay on genomic DNA amplified the CDR3 region of rearranged TCR beta genes. Amplified TCR beta libraries were sequenced as 87-base-pair reads on the Illumina HiSeq System. On the authors' methods: A later analysis tallied 75 million to 85 million unique TCR beta chains across the approximately 670 repertoires, and roughly 11 million of those chains were shared by two or more donors. A nearest-neighbor algorithm error-corrected the raw reads and collapsed the reads into unique sequences, merging closely related sequences to remove PCR and sequencing errors. V, D and J gene segments were assigned by aligning CDR3 sequences to IMGT reference sequences. For a sequence to be retained, a match of at least six nucleotides to both a V gene segment and a J gene segment was required. A rearrangement was called productive if the CDR3 had no stop codons and remained in frame with V and J, and every other rearrangement was called non-productive. CDR3 was defined according to IMGT convention as the region running from the second conserved V-encoded cysteine to the conserved J-encoded phenylalanine. Sequences without an unambiguous match to a single V gene segment were excluded from the earlier analysis of approximately 560 of the donors. An earlier analysis of several hundred of the donors called V segments functional above 56.7% productive rearrangements and segregating when the between-donor standard deviation exceeded 5%. To diagnose cytomegalovirus status from the catalog of TCR beta chain sequences, a statistical classification framework was built. In a later analysis, V and J genes were assigned by comparing TCR nucleotide sequences against IMGT/GENE-DB human TR gene sequences. Using the TCRdist pipeline, a later analysis assigned CDR3 sequences along with most-parsimonious VDJ recombination scenarios. In a later analysis, every TCR beta chain was defined by the combination of its CDR3 amino acid sequence and its V-gene family, and reads without a unique V-gene family were dropped. As a way to deal with suspected cross-contamination and a sequencing artifact, a later analysis dropped roughly 600 nucleotide sequences that were highly shared and had low generation probability. For each public chain, a later analysis derived a clonal expansion index from normalized ranks of inferred template counts within each repertoire. In a later analysis, generation probabilities were computed using a VDJ recombination model fitted to out-of-frame rearrangements, and the results were checked against IGoR. A later analysis scored TCR-TCR, TCR-HLA and TCR-CMV co-occurrence with hypergeometric tests, applying a repertoire-size bias correction to TCR pairs. To estimate false discovery rates, a later analysis permuted the HLA or CMV assignments 20 times. In a later analysis, co-occurring TCRs were grouped using DBSCAN, and TCRdist sequence similarity was added for clustering within HLA-allele-positive subsets. For co-occurrence clustering, repertoires with fewer than 30,000 or more than 120,000 public chains were excluded, along with about five repertoires with anomalous nucleotide sharing. TCRdb mirrors the immuneACCESS table, restricted to in-frame sequences. Some clones are absent from its copies; in checked studies, under half trace to an unresolved V gene, and the reason for the others is unknown. V, J and clone size are taken as reported in that table, and D and trimming were inferred from the DNA itself. The sample table gives tens of thousands of clones. The ten largest account for 2.5% to 3% of the sample.

Broader findings and caveats from the paper: Because HLA typing was unavailable for some donors at each locus, only the typed subset was used in association tests. The classifier was reported to diagnose cytomegalovirus status with high specificity and sensitivity in both the original and validation cohorts. Correlated functional status among segregating V segments might be attributable to linkage disequilibrium, but an unknown experimental factor could not be ruled out. A further reported finding was that TCR beta sequences accurately predicted the HLA-A and HLA-B alleles for most subjects in the first cohort. Because the 87-base-pair reads could not distinguish some IMGT-functional V segments, including TRBV6-2 and TRBV6-3, those segments were excluded. A group of highly shared sequence variants was considered likely to be a technical artifact of the sequencing pipeline. V-gene and J-gene trimming of TCR beta chains was associated with a missense DCLRE1C variant in a later genetic analysis, and the association was replicated in an independent cohort. The only immune exposure information available for the cohort was CMV serostatus. A total of around 150 TCR beta chains were listed by the study as associated with cytomegalovirus. Presence/absence analyses assumed roughly uniform sequencing depth across donors, an assumption that may not hold. According to a later analysis, TCR association rates differed among HLA loci, with DRB1 alleles showing the most associated TCRs and HLA-C alleles showing the fewest. In a later analysis, most CMV-associated TCR beta chains were found to appear HLA-restricted, with HLA associations seemingly driven largely by CMV exposure. Over 15 rarely observed V segments, including chromosome 9 orphons, were excluded from the earlier analysis of some 590 of the donors because counts were too low. Assigning TCR associations to individual alleles was difficult when HLA alleles, especially DR and DQ, strongly co-occurred. According to the authors, the approach could potentially be generalized to other disease states and immunological phenotypes. Three of the identified cytomegalovirus-associated TCR beta chains were confirmed in vitro to be specific for cytomegalovirus antigens. Most TCR sequences were observed very rarely across donors, whereas some public TCRs were present in many individuals. In this cohort, only TCR beta chains were sequenced, and detectable features were limited by the absence of alpha or paired-chain data. A later analysis found that HLA-associated TCR beta chains were more clonally expanded and had lower generation probabilities than equally common non-associated chains. Broadly in line with IMGT annotations, most TCR beta V segments showed up in productive rearrangements about 90% or about 30% of the time in an earlier analysis of approximately 600 of the donors. Several of the top co-occurrence clusters appeared to be linked to parvovirus B19, influenza, CMV and Epstein-Barr virus, according to a later analysis. In a later analysis, 16,951 TCR beta sequences were associated with specific HLA alleles at a false discovery rate of 0.05. In a later genetic analysis, fewer N-insertions in productive TCRs were reported among donors in an Asian-associated ancestry cluster than the roughly 700-donor mean.

This sequence was found in a man aged 40-49 years in good health and CMV-seronegative. The sequence is built from TRBV18 and TRBJ2-7, with TRBD1 as a weak D call on 7 bases. Sequencing was performed on PBMCs. The DNA reads TGTGCCAGCTCACCACCAGGGGGGACAGTCAACGAGCAGTACTTC. This yields the protein CASSPPGGTVNEQYF.